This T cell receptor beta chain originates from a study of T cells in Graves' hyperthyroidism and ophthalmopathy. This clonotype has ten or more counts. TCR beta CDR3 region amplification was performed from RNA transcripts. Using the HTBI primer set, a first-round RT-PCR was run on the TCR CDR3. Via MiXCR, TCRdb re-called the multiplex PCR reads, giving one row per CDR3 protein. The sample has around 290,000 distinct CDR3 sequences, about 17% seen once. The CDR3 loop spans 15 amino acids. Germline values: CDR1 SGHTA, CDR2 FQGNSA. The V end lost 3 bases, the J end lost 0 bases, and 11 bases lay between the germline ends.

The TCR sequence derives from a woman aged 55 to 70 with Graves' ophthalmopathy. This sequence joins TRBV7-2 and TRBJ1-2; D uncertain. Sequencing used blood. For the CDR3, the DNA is TGTGCCAGCAGCTTCGAACCGGACTCTAACTATGGCTACACCTTC. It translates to CASSFEPDSNYGYTF.